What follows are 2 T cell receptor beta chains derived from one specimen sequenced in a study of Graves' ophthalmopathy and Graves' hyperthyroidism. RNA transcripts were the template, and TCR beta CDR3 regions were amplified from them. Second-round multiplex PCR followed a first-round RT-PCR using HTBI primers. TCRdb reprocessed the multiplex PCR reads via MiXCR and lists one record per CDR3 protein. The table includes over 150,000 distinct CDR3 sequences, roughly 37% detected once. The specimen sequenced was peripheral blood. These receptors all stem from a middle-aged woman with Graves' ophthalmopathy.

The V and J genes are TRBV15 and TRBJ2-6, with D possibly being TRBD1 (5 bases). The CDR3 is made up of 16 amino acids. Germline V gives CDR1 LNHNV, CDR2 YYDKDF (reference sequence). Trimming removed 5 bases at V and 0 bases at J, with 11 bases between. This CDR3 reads CATSAGLSSGANVLTF. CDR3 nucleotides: TGTGCCACCAGCGCAGGGCTCAGCTCTGGGGCCAACGTCCTGACTTTC.

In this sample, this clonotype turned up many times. The CDR3 sequence: CASSAATGGTGELFF. For the CDR3, the DNA is TGTGCCAGCAGCGCCGCGACAGGCGGGACCGGGGAGCTGTTTTTT. V is TRBV7-3 and J is TRBJ2-2, with D possibly TRBD1 on 6 matching bases. Per germline, CDR1 SGHTA and CDR2 FQGTGA. Trimming left V 5 bases short and J 5 bases short, with 15 bases between. The CDR3 sequence is 15 residues long.